This TCR beta chain was sequenced in a study of human T cells and chemical hapten exposure. General observations from the study: Versus controls, significantly more large CDR3 similarity clusters arose from expanded TCRs. Positive correlation was observed between PT1 expanded TCR counts and patch test score.

Sample time point: patch test 3, about 24 weeks after DPC sensitization. Treatment: therapeutic diphenylcyclopropenone sensitization with weekly scalp DPC. TCRdb reprocessed the RACE reads with MiXCR, giving one entry per CDR3 protein. The table shows roughly 32,000 distinct CDR3 sequences, with more than 5% occurring only once. CDR3 length: 14 residues. Trimming took off 1 base at V and 1 base at J, with 7 bases between the two ends. This clonotype was counted at least ten times. Its antigen is unidentified. Material: whole blood, obtained in connection with sensitization to the hapten diphenylcyclopropenone (DPC). The chain combines TRBV12-3 or TRBV12-4 with TRBJ1-1; D is uncertain. The sequence derives from a man aged 30-40 years with alopecia areata. Some clones in this sample may be carry-over from other donors' samples. The CDR3 nucleotides are TGTGCCAGCAGTTTAGTTGGCTCGAACACTGAAGCTTTCTTT. It translates to CASSLVGSNTEAFF.